These 5 T cell receptor beta chains came from one sample sequenced in a study of blood T cell repertoires in COVID-19. Sequencing was performed with immunoSEQ multiplex PCR; in TCRdb, only in-frame clones are kept and a portion is missing. Of approximately 220,000 clones listed, approximately 80% are singletons. Sequencing was carried out using peripheral blood. Every receptor here comes from a woman of 80 years or more with acute or convalescent COVID-19.

This clone occurred once. The genes are TRBV5-1 and TRBJ2-3, with 8 bases fitting TRBD2. Germline-derived CDR1 and CDR2 are SGHRS and YFSETQ. This CDR3 comprises 15 residues. Trimming cost V 0 bases and J 6 bases; bases outside gene matches: 6. DNA of the CDR3: TGCGCCAGCAGCTTGGAAGGCGGGAGGATGGATACGCAGTATTTT. Amino acids: CASSLEGGRMDTQYF. The variable domain in full, completed from reference TRBV5-1 and TRBJ2-3, reads KAGVTQTPRYLIKTRGQQVTLSCSPISGHRSVSWYQQTPGQGLQFLFEYFSETQRNKGNFPGRFSGRQFSNSRSEMNVSTLELGDSALYLCASSLEGGRMDTQYFGPGTRLTVL.

The J gene is TRBJ1-1, the V gene TRBV14; unclear D gene. CDR1 is SGHDN, CDR2 FVKESK, per germline. This CDR3 has 15 amino acids. The germline V and J ends were trimmed by 0 bases and 0 bases, with 8 bases remaining between them. The CDR3 spells CASSQETNMNTEAFF. As DNA, the CDR3 is TGTGCCAGCAGCCAAGAAACAAACATGAACACTGAAGCTTTCTTT.

The chain joins TRBV7-3 to TRBJ1-6; no definite D call. CDR1 and CDR2 (germline): SGHTA, FQGTGA. Between the trimmed V and J ends, which lost 0 bases and 8 bases, there was a span of 8 bases. This CDR3 contains 14 residues. This CDR3 reads CASSLTSGDSPLHF. CDR3 sequence (DNA): TGTGCCAGCAGCTTAACGTCCGGAGATTCACCCCTCCACTTT.

Worth noting for this clone: At one end, the junction sequence differs from germline, possibly due to a read error. This sequence joins TRBV7-7 and TRBJ2-3; 10 positions match TRBD2. The length of the CDR3 is 14 residues. Germline values: CDR1 SSHAT, CDR2 FNYEAQ (reference sequence). CDR3: CASSPSGGADTQYF. The CDR3 nucleotides read TGTGCTAGCAGCCCAAGCGGGGGGGCCGACACGCAGTATTTT.

The gene calls are TRBV6-6 and TRBJ2-7; 7 positions agree with TRBD2. Germline trimming cut 0 bases from V and 4 bases from J; bases unmatched to any gene: 6. Looked up from germline, CDR1 is MNHNY and CDR2 is SVGAGI (reference sequence). The CDR3 runs 15 residues. The CDR3 DNA sequence: TGTGCCAGCAGTTACTCCCGGGGGGATTCATACGAGCAGTACTTC. Translating it yields CASSYSRGDSYEQYF.